A selection of T cell receptor beta chains follows, all from one sample in a study of blood T cells in healthy people across ages. TCRdb passed the 5' RACE reads through MiXCR, listing each CDR3 protein once. In the table there are roughly 1,300,000 distinct CDR3 sequences, 59% of which are singletons. The sequenced sample consisted of blood. All receptors come from a man in his late teens or twenties in good health. CDR3s leave out the opening cysteine and the closing phenylalanine or tryptophan.

J gene,V gene,CDR3 protein
NA,TRBV7-8,ASSPTIQETQY
TRBJ1-1,TRBV6-5,ASSYSLGQGRVDTKAF
TRBJ1-6,TRBV7-2,ASRHQGANNSPLH
TRBJ2-3,TRBV4-1,ASSERGGYQDMQY
TRBJ2-1,TRBV9,ASSVGGSGQYNEQF
TRBJ2-3,TRBV11-2,ASSSFPDRGSDTQY
TRBJ2-3,TRBV11-2,ASSPRTVDTQY
TRBJ2-3,TRBV20-1,SAPWADRTDTQY
TRBJ2-5,TRBV27,ASSLLHPTGVDQETQY
TRBJ2-1,TRBV29-1,SVLPESLRNEQF
TRBJ2-7,TRBV25-1,ASSKAGVEEQY
TRBJ2-7,TRBV10-2,ASSIRRGAYEQY
TRBJ2-5,TRBV25-1,ASSETGPFQETQY
TRBJ1-5,TRBV4-1,ASSHQVGYQPQH
TRBJ2-7,TRBV7-9,ASSLAGRKLYEQY
TRBJ2-7,TRBV20-1,SARWDRRREQY
TRBJ2-7,TRBV20-1,SARGVSAEQAYEQY
TRBJ2-5,TRBV20-1,SADNTGGWETQY